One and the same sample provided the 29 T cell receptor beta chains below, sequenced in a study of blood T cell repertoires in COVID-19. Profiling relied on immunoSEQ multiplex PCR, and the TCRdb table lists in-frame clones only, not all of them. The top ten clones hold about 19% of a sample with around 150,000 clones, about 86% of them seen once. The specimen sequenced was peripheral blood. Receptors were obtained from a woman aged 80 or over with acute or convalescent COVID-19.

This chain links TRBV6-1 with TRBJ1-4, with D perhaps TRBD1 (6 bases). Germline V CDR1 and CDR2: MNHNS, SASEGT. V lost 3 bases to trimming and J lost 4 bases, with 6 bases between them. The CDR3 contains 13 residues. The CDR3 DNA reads TGTGCCAGCAGTGACAGGGGTAATGAAAAACTGTTTTTT. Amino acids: CASSDRGNEKLFF.

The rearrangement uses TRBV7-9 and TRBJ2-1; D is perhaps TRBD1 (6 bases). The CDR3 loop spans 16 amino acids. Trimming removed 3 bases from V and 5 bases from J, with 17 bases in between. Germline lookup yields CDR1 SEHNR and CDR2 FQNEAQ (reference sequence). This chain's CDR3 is CASSFRRQDLDNEQFF. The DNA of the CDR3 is TGTGCCAGCAGCTTTCGCCGACAGGACCTTGACAATGAGCAGTTCTTC.

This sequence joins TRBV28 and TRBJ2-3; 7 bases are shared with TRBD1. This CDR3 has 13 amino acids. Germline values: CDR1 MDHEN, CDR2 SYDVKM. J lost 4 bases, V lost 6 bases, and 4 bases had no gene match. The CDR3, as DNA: TGTGCCAGCAGAACCACAGGGGCAGATACGCAGTATTTT. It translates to CASRTTGADTQYF.

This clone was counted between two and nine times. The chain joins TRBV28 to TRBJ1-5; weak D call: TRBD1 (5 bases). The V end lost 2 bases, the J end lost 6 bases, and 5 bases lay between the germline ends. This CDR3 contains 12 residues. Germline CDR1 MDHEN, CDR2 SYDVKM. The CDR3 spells CASSLTGQPQHF. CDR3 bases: TGTGCCAGCAGTTTAACAGGTCAGCCCCAGCATTTT.

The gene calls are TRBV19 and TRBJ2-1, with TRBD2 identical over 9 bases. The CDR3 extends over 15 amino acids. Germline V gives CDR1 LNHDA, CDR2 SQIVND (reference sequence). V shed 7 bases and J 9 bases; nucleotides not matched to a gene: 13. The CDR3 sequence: CASNKGAGGPFEQFF. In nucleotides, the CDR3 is TGTGCCAGTAACAAGGGCGCGGGAGGGCCTTTTGAGCAGTTCTTC.

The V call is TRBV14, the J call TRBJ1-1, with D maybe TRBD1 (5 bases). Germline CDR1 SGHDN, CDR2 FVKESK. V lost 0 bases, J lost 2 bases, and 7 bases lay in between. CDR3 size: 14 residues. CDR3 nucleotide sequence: TGTGCCAGCAGCCAAGAACAGGCAAACACTGAAGCTTTCTTT. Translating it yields CASSQEQANTEAFF. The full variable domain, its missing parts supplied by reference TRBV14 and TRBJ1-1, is EAGVTQFPSHSVIEKGQTVTLRCDPISGHDNLYWYRRVMGKEIKFLLHFVKESKQDESGMPNNRFLAERTGGTYSTLKVQPAELEDSGVYFCASSQEQANTEAFFGQGTRLTVV.

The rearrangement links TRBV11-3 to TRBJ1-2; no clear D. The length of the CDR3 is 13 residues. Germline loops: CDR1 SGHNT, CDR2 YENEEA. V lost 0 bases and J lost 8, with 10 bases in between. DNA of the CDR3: TGTGCCAGCAGCTTAGAGGGCGGGCACGGCTACACCTTC. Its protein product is CASSLEGGHGYTF.

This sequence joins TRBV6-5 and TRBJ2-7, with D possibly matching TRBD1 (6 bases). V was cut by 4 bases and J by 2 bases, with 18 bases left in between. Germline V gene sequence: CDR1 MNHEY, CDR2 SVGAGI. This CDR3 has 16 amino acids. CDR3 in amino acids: CASSSPRTANTYEQYF. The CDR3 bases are TGTGCCAGCAGTTCACCTCGGACAGCTAATACCTACGAGCAGTACTTC.

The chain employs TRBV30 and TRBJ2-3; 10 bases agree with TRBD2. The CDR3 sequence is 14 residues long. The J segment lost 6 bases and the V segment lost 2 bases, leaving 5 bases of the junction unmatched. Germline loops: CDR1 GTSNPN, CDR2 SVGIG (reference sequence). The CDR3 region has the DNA TGTGCCTGGAGTTCCAGCGGGGGGGCGGATACGCAGTATTTT. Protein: CAWSSSGGADTQYF.

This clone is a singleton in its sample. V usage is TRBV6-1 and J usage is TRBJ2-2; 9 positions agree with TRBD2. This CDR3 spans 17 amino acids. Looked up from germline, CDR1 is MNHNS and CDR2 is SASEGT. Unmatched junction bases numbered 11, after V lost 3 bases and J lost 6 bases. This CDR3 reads CASSDWVAGEGAGELFF. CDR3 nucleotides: TGTGCCAGCAGTGACTGGGTAGCGGGAGAGGGGGCCGGGGAGCTGTTTTTT.

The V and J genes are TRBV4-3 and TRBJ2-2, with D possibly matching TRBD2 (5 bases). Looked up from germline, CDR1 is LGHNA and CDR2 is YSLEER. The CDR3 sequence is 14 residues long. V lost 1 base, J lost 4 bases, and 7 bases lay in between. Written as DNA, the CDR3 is TGCGCCAGCAGCCAAGTGGCGGGCACCGGGGAGCTGTTTTTT. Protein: CASSQVAGTGELFF.

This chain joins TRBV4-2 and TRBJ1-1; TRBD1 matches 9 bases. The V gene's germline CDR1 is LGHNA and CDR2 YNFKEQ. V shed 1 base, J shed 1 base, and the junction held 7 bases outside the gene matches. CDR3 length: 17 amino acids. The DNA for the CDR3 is TGTGCCAGCAGCCAAGGGACAGGGGTTTTACAGAACACTGAAGCTTTCTTT. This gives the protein CASSQGTGVLQNTEAFF.

The CDR3 is CASSFDRGEWHEQYF. The CDR3 DNA reads TGTGCCAGCAGCTTCGACAGGGGAGAGTGGCACGAGCAGTACTTC. V and J are TRBV7-2 and TRBJ2-7, with 8 bases aligning to TRBD1. The V gene end was trimmed by 3 bases and the J gene end by 5 bases; junction bases not matched to a gene: 9. Germline assignment: CDR1 SGHTA and CDR2 FQGNSA. This CDR3 has 15 residues. Drawing the rest from reference TRBV7-2 and TRBJ2-7, the complete variable domain is GAGVSQSPSNKVTEKGKDVELRCDPISGHTALYWYRQSLGQGLEFLIYFQGNSAPDKSGLPSDRFSAERTGGSVSTLTIQRTQQEDSAVYLCASSFDRGEWHEQYFGPGTRLTVT.

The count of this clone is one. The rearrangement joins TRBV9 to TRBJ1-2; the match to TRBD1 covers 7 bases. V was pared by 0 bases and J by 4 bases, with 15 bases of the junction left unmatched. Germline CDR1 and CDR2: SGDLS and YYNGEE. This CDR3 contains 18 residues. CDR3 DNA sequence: TGTGCCAGCAGCGTAGCACCCCATAGGTCAGGGGGTTCCTATGGCTACACCTTC. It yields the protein CASSVAPHRSGGSYGYTF. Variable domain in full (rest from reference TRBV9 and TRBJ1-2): DSGVTQTPKHLITATGQRVTLRCSPRSGDLSVYWYQQSLDQGLQFLIQYYNGEERAKGNILERFSAQQFPDLHSELNLSSLELGDSALYFCASSVAPHRSGGSYGYTFGSGTRLTVV.

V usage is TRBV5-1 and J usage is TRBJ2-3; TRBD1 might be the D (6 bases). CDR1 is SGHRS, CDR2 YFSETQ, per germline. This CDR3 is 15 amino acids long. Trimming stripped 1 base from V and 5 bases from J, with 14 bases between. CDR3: CASSLLQGEGDTQYF. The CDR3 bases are TGCGCCAGCAGCTTGTTACAGGGAGAGGGAGATACGCAGTATTTT.

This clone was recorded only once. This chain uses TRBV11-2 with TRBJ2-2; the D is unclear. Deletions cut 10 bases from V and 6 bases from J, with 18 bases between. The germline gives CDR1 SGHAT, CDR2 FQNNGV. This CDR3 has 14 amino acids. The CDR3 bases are TGTGCCACCCTTACCAATACGAGTTCCGGGGAGCTGTTTTTT. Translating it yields CATLTNTSSGELFF. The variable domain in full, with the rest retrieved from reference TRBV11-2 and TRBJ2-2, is EAGVAQSPRYKIIEKRQSVAFWCNPISGHATLYWYQQILGQGPKLLIQFQNNGVVDDSQLPKDRFSAERLKGVDSTLKIQPAKLEDSAVYLCATLTNTSSGELFFGEGSRLTVL.

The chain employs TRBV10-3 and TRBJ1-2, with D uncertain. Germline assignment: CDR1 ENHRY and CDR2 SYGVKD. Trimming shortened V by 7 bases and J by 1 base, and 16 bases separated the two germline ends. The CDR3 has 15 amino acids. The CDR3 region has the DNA TGTGCCATCAAGATAGGACCCGGAGGTAACTATGGCTACACCTTC. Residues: CAIKIGPGGNYGYTF.

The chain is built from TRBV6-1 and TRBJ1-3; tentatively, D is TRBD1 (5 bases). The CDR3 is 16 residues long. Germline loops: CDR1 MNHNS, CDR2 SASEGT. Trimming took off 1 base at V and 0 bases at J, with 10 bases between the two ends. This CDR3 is CASSEEVRASGNTIYF. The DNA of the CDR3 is TGTGCCAGCAGTGAAGAAGTCAGGGCCTCTGGAAACACCATATATTTT.

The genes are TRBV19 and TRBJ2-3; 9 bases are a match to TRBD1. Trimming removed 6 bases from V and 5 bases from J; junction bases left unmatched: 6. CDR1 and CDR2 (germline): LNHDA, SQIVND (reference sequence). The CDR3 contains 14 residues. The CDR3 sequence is CASSRDRVKDTQYF. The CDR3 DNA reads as TGTGCCAGTAGCCGGGACAGGGTAAAAGATACGCAGTATTTT.

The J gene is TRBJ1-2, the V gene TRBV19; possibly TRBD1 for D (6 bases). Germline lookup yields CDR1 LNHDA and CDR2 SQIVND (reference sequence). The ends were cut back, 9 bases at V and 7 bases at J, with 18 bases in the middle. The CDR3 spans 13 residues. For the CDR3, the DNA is TGTGCCAGCCGTCTTGGGCTAGGGGGTGGCTACACCTTC. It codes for CASRLGLGGGYTF.

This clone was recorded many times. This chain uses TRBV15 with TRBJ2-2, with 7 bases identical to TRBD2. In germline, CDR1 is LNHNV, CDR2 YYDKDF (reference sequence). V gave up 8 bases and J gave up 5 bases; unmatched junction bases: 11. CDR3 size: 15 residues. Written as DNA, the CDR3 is TGTGCCACCTCCCCGGGACTATTATGGACCGGGGAGCTGTTTTTT. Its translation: CATSPGLLWTGELFF.

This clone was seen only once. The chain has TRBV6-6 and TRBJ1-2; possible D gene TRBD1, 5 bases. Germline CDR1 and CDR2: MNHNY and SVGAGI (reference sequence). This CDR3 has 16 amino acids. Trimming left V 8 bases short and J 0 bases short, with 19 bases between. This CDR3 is CASLDSGARANYGYTF. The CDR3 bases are TGTGCCAGCCTCGATTCTGGGGCGAGAGCTAACTATGGCTACACCTTC.

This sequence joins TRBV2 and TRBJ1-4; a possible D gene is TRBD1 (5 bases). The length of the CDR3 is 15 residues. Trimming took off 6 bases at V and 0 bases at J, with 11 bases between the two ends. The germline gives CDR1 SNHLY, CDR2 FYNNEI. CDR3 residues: CASRLPGTTNEKLFF. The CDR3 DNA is TGTGCCAGCAGGTTACCAGGGACAACTAATGAAAAACTGTTTTTT.

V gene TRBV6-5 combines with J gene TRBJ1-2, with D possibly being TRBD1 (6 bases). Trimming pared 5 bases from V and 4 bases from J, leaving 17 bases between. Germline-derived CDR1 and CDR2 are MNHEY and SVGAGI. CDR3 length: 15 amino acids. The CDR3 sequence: CASSLIRQGIYGYTF. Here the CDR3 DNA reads TGTGCCAGCAGTCTTATCCGCCAGGGGATCTATGGCTACACCTTC.

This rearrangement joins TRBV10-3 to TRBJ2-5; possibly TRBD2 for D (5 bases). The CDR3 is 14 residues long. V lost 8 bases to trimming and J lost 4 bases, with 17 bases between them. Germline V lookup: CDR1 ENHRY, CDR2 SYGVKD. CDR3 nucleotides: TGTGCCATCTCCCGGTCCGGGATTGGAGAGACCCAGTACTTC. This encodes CAISRSGIGETQYF.

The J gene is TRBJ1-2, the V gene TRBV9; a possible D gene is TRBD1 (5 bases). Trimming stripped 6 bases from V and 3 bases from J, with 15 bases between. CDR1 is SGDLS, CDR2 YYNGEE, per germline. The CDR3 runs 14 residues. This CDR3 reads CASTRGEWDYGYTF. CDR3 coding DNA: TGTGCCAGCACCCGGGGGGAGTGGGACTATGGCTACACCTTC.

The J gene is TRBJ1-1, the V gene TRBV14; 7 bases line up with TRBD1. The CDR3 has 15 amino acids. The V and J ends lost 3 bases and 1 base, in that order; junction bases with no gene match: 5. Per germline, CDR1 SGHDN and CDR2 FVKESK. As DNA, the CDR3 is TGTGCCAGCAGCCACTTGGACAGGCGGAACACTGAAGCTTTCTTT. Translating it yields CASSHLDRRNTEAFF.

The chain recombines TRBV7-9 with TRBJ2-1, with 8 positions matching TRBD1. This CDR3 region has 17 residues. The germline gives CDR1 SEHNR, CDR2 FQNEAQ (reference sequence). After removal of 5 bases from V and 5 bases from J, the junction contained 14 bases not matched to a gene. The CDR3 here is CASSPPTRTGTHNEQFF. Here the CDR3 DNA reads TGTGCCAGCAGCCCGCCCACGCGGACAGGGACACACAATGAGCAGTTCTTC.

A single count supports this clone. CDR3 loop: CASSISRGIGYTF. The CDR3 region has the DNA TGTGCCAGTAGTATATCCAGGGGAATTGGCTACACCTTC. The chain is built from TRBV19 and TRBJ1-2; D possibly corresponds to TRBD1 (6 bases). This CDR3 is built from 13 residues. Per the germline V gene, CDR1 is LNHDA and CDR2 is SQIVND (reference sequence). Between the trimmed V and J ends, which lost 2 bases and 7 bases, there was a span of 11 bases.